The 18 T cell receptor beta chains in this list originate from one sample, sequenced in a study of blood T cell repertoires in COVID-19. Only in-frame clones appear in the TCRdb table, and some are missing; sequencing was by immunoSEQ multiplex PCR. Of about 120,000 clones in the sample, around four fifths were seen once. The sample was peripheral blood. These TCRs come from a man aged 65-85 years with active or convalescent COVID-19.

This clone was observed a single time. The rearrangement links TRBV25-1 to TRBJ1-3; maybe TRBD1 (5 bases). V was pared by 4 bases and J by 0 bases, with 16 bases between. The CDR3 length is 17 residues. CDR1 and CDR2 (germline): MGHDK, SYGVNS. The CDR3 DNA sequence: TGTGCCAGCAGTGGGATGGCGGGGACGGGCTCTGGAAACACCATATATTTT. It codes for CASSGMAGTGSGNTIYF. Full variable domain (remainder filled in from reference TRBV25-1 and TRBJ1-3): EADIYQTPRYLVIGTGKKITLECSQTMGHDKMYWYQQDPGMELHLIHYSYGVNSTEKGDLSSESTVSRIRTEHFPLTLESARPSHTSQYLCASSGMAGTGSGNTIYFGEGSWLTVV.

The V and J genes are TRBV18 and TRBJ2-1; 7 bases are a match to TRBD1. Germline loops: CDR1 KGHSH, CDR2 LQKENI. The length of the CDR3 is 15 residues. V lost 3 bases to trimming and J lost 7 bases; unmatched junction nucleotides: 9. CDR3 DNA sequence: TGTGCCAGCTCACCTCAGGGGGTGAATAGGAATGAGCAGTTCTTC. Encoded protein: CASSPQGVNRNEQFF.

The chain combines TRBV11-2 with TRBJ2-1; D might be TRBD1 (6 bases). Trimming removed 5 bases at V and 6 bases at J, with 8 bases between. Looked up from germline, CDR1 is SGHAT and CDR2 is FQNNGV. The CDR3 has 12 residues. This chain's CDR3 is CASSRRGNEQFF. The CDR3 DNA is TGTGCCAGCAGCCGCAGGGGCAATGAGCAGTTCTTC.

The chain employs TRBV4-1 and TRBJ1-1; 7 bases map to TRBD1. In germline, CDR1 is MGHRA, CDR2 YSYEKL. The V segment lost 4 bases and the J segment 4 bases; nucleotides outside the gene matches: 6. The CDR3 length is 14 residues. This chain's CDR3 is CASSLGTEATEAFF. The CDR3 DNA reads TGCGCCAGCAGCCTCGGGACAGAAGCCACTGAAGCTTTCTTT.

The chain's CDR3 is CASSDPTGVMATIYF. The CDR3 coding sequence is TGTGCCAGCAGTGACCCGACAGGGGTAATGGCCACCATATATTTT. The rearrangement uses TRBV6-1 and TRBJ1-3, with 8 bases fitting TRBD1. This CDR3 is built from 15 residues. Unmatched junction bases numbered 10, after V lost 3 bases and J lost 9 bases. Germline V gene data show CDR1 as MNHNS and CDR2 as SASEGT.

CDR3 bases: TGTGCCAGCAGCCCCCCGGCTCCTAGGGAGACCCAGTACTTC. Translation: CASSPPAPRETQYF. This chain links TRBV7-9 with TRBJ2-5, with unresolved D. The CDR3 runs 14 residues. The germline V gene encodes CDR1 SEHNR and CDR2 FQNEAQ (reference sequence). V lost 5 bases and J lost 5, with 15 bases in between.

The rearrangement uses TRBV6-2 or TRBV6-3 and TRBJ1-2; a weak D match, TRBD1 (5 bases). CDR1 is MNHEY, CDR2 SVGEGT, per germline. This CDR3 has 15 residues. Between the trimmed V and J ends, which lost 0 bases and 8 bases, there was a span of 16 bases. As DNA, the CDR3 is TGTGCCAGCAGTTACTCTTCAGGGATCGCCAGAGGCTACACCTTC. This encodes CASSYSSGIARGYTF.

The chain is built from TRBV28 and TRBJ2-7; 9 positions match TRBD2. The CDR3 totals 15 residues. The junction had 14 bases not matched to a gene; V was cut back by 7 bases and J by 7 bases. The germline V gene encodes CDR1 MDHEN and CDR2 SYDVKM. This CDR3 reads CASTPGVSGSWEQYF. CDR3 coding DNA: TGTGCCAGCACCCCAGGGGTTAGCGGGAGTTGGGAGCAGTACTTC.

The V and J genes are TRBV9 and TRBJ2-3; 12 nucleotides agree with TRBD2. CDR1 and CDR2 from the germline V gene are SGDLS and YYNGEE. J was trimmed by 7 bases and V by 4 bases; bases with no gene match: 4. This CDR3 contains 14 residues. The CDR3 sequence is CASSPSGGAHTQYF. In DNA, the CDR3 is TGTGCCAGCAGCCCTAGCGGGGGGGCGCATACGCAGTATTTT. The full variable domain, completed using reference TRBV9 and TRBJ2-3, is DSGVTQTPKHLITATGQRVTLRCSPRSGDLSVYWYQQSLDQGLQFLIQYYNGEERAKGNILERFSAQQFPDLHSELNLSSLELGDSALYFCASSPSGGAHTQYFGPGTRLTVL.

This CDR3 reads CASSLVNRGRGNQPQHF. The CDR3 DNA reads as TGTGCCAGCAGTTTAGTAAACAGGGGGCGTGGCAATCAGCCCCAGCATTTT. The chain is built from TRBV28 and TRBJ1-5; 9 bases are shared with TRBD1. The germline CDR1 and CDR2 sequences are MDHEN and SYDVKM. The ends lost 2 bases at V and 2 bases at J; junction bases unmatched: 7. CDR3 length equals 17 residues.

CDR3 region: CARRWGGGGNQETQYF. CDR3 nucleotides: TGCGCCCGCCGCTGGGGCGGGGGGGGAAACCAAGAGACCCAGTACTTC. V and J are TRBV5-1 and TRBJ2-5, with 9 bases aligning to TRBD2. The CDR3 loop spans 16 amino acids. The junction had 13 bases not matched to a gene; V was cut back by 10 bases and J by 0 bases. CDR1 is SGHRS and CDR2 is YFSETQ in the germline V gene.

The V call is TRBV4-2, the J call TRBJ2-3; 11 nucleotides line up with TRBD1. Per germline, CDR1 LGHNA and CDR2 YNFKEQ. CDR3 length equals 17 residues. J lost 6 bases, V lost 1 base, and 9 bases had no gene match. The CDR3 reads CASSQGRADRGRDTQYF. The CDR3 coding sequence is TGTGCCAGCAGCCAAGGCCGAGCGGACAGGGGGCGGGATACGCAGTATTTT.

A note on this clone: Other DNA sequences from this sample encode an identical CDR3 as well. This chain joins TRBV12-5 and TRBJ1-6; 7 bases line up with TRBD1. The CDR3 has 15 residues. The germline CDR1 and CDR2 sequences are LGHNT and FRNRAP. V trimming: 6 bases; J trimming: 5 bases; junction bases outside the gene matches: 7. CDR3 in amino acids: CASGSPTGNNSPLHF. CDR3 in DNA: TGTGCTAGTGGATCTCCGACAGGGAATAATTCACCCCTCCACTTT.

Relative to its sample, this clone is large (0.1 to 1%). This chain connects TRBV5-5 to TRBJ2-1; D remains ambiguous. This CDR3 contains 17 residues. Germline V gives CDR1 SGHKS, CDR2 YYEKEE (reference sequence). The V end lost 0 bases, the J end lost 0 bases, and 13 bases lay between the germline ends. The CDR3 reads CASSLEAAASSYNEQFF. The CDR3 DNA reads TGTGCCAGCAGCTTGGAGGCGGCCGCGAGCTCCTACAATGAGCAGTTCTTC.

This clone was observed a few times. J is TRBJ2-1 and V is TRBV11-2; 9 bases map to TRBD2. The germline gives CDR1 SGHAT, CDR2 FQNNGV. With 1 base clipped from V and 8 bases from J, the junction kept 9 bases outside the gene matches. The CDR3 runs 16 residues. The CDR3 bases are TGTGCCAGCAGCTTAGTCGTTAGCGGGAGTTTCTATGAGCAGTTCTTC. Its translation: CASSLVVSGSFYEQFF. The full variable domain, rest sourced from reference TRBV11-2 and TRBJ2-1, is EAGVAQSPRYKIIEKRQSVAFWCNPISGHATLYWYQQILGQGPKLLIQFQNNGVVDDSQLPKDRFSAERLKGVDSTLKIQPAKLEDSAVYLCASSLVVSGSFYEQFFGPGTRLTVL.

The chain has TRBV3-1 (or the pseudogene TRBV3-2) and TRBJ2-5; D may be TRBD2 (6 bases). Germline lookup yields CDR1 LGHDT and CDR2 YNNKEL (reference sequence). Trimming pared 0 bases from V and 2 bases from J, leaving 16 bases between. CDR3 size: 17 residues. The CDR3 DNA sequence: TGTGCCAGCAGCCAAGATTTGGGGTTAGCGGCTCAAGAGACCCAGTACTTC. Its translation: CASSQDLGLAAQETQYF.

The CDR3 DNA follows: TGTGCCAGCTCACGTGAGGGAAGCTCTGGGGCCAACGTCCTGACTTTC. Protein sequence: CASSREGSSGANVLTF. The chain uses TRBV18 and TRBJ2-6; TRBD2 is a possible D gene (5 bases). CDR1 is KGHSH, CDR2 LQKENI, per germline. The V and J ends lost 4 bases and 0 bases respectively, with 10 bases between them. CDR3 length: 16 amino acids.

This clone appeared once. The V and J genes are TRBV6-5 and TRBJ2-7; the match to TRBD2 covers 8 bases. The V segment lost 6 bases and the J segment 3 bases; nucleotides outside the gene matches: 10. Germline V gene data show CDR1 as MNHEY and CDR2 as SVGAGI. The CDR3 is 15 amino acids. Here the CDR3 DNA reads TGTGCCAGCAGCAGGAAAGCGGGGGTCCACTACGAGCAGTACTTC. Amino acids: CASSRKAGVHYEQYF.